The 5 T cell receptor beta chains in this list originate from one sample, sequenced in a study of T cells in Graves' hyperthyroidism and ophthalmopathy. Regions amplified from RNA transcripts were the TCR beta CDR3 regions. The primer set for the first-round RT-PCR of the TCR CDR3 was HTBI. TCRdb recomputed calls from the multiplex PCR reads with MiXCR, one row per CDR3 protein. Among roughly 700,000 distinct CDR3 sequences listed, approximately 15% were seen once. The sequencing input was blood. These receptors were obtained from a woman younger than 30 with Graves' hyperthyroidism.

This rearrangement joins TRBV12-3 or TRBV12-4 to TRBJ1-5; a possible D gene is TRBD1 (5 bases). Trimming took off 4 bases at V and 4 bases at J, with 14 bases between the two ends. The CDR3 has 15 residues. The CDR3 reads CASSWGSGKNQPQHF. In DNA, the CDR3 is TGTGCCAGCAGTTGGGGCAGTGGGAAAAATCAGCCCCAGCATTTT.

This clonotype was seen repeatedly, ten times or more. The gene calls are TRBV27 and TRBJ1-1; D gene uncertain. Germline-derived CDR1 and CDR2 are MNHEY and SMNVEV (reference sequence). The CDR3 is 14 amino acids. V lost 3 bases, J lost 0 bases, and 8 bases lay in between. The CDR3 region is CASSFGSMNTEAFF. The CDR3 DNA follows: TGTGCCAGCAGTTTTGGGTCCATGAACACTGAAGCTTTCTTT.

At least ten counts were recorded for this clonotype. The chain is built from TRBV28 and TRBJ2-7, with TRBD2 identical over 7 bases. V gave up 3 bases and J gave up 1 base; unmatched junction bases: 9. The CDR3 covers 16 residues. CDR1 and CDR2 (germline): MDHEN, SYDVKM. This CDR3 reads CASSFNSKRGSYEQYF. Here the CDR3 DNA reads TGTGCCAGCAGTTTTAATTCCAAGCGGGGTTCCTACGAGCAGTACTTC.

The V and J genes are TRBV2 and TRBJ1-5; perhaps TRBD1 as D (6 bases). Germline V gene data show CDR1 as SNHLY and CDR2 as FYNNEI. Between the trimmed V and J ends, which lost 2 bases and 6 bases, there was a span of 14 bases. This CDR3 spans 15 amino acids. CDR3 amino acids: CASSEIRRGVQPQHF. CDR3 in DNA: TGTGCCAGCAGTGAAATTCGTAGGGGGGTTCAGCCCCAGCATTTT.

The J gene is TRBJ1-4, the V gene TRBV30; unclear D gene. Germline V CDR1 and CDR2: GTSNPN, SVGIG (reference sequence). Between the trimmed V and J ends, which lost 0 bases and 0 bases, there was a span of 8 bases. The CDR3 extends over 15 amino acids. CDR3 in amino acids: CAWSVTGSTNEKLFF. In DNA form, the CDR3 reads TGTGCCTGGAGTGTGACCGGGTCAACTAATGAAAAACTGTTTTTT.